This T cell receptor beta chain was documented in a study of cytomegalovirus exposure and HLA in healthy donors. Study conclusions and caveats: There were several of the most significant clusters that appeared linked to common viral pathogens in a later analysis.

This CDR3 is built from 16 residues. V shed 4 bases and J shed 1 base, with 17 bases lying between them. The germline CDR1 and CDR2 sequences are LNHNV and YYDKDF (reference sequence). Details on this clone: Its antigen is not known.

PCR primers comprised 60 Vbeta and 13 Jbeta primers. Sequencing was performed with immunoSEQ multiplex PCR; in TCRdb, only in-frame clones are kept and a portion is missing. Of 160,000 or so clones in the sample, around 81% were seen once. The clonotype originates from a woman under 30 in good health and CMV-seropositive. Sequences were obtained from PBMCs. The rearrangement joins TRBV15 to TRBJ2-7, with D perhaps matching TRBD2 (5 bases). For the CDR3, the DNA is TGTGCCACCAGCACCCATGGGAGACAAGGGTCCTACGAGCAGTACTTC. It yields the protein CATSTHGRQGSYEQYF.